These 26 T cell receptor beta chains were all obtained from the same sample, sequenced in a study of blood T cell repertoires in COVID-19. Measured with immunoSEQ multiplex PCR; TCRdb has only the in-frame clones, and not every one. The table lists hundreds of thousands of clones, roughly 86% of them singletons. Sequenced: peripheral blood. These receptors came from a woman aged 30 to 39 with acute or convalescent COVID-19.

J is TRBJ2-4 and V is TRBV27; 11 bases map to TRBD2. There are 16 residues in the CDR3. Germline V CDR1 and CDR2: MNHEY, SMNVEV (reference sequence). Trimming removed 4 bases from V and 4 bases from J; junction bases left unmatched: 6. CDR3: CASSSASGRPKNIQYF. The CDR3 DNA follows: TGTGCCAGCAGTTCCGCTAGCGGGAGGCCGAAAAACATTCAGTACTTC.

This chain uses TRBV11-3 with TRBJ2-2, with D perhaps TRBD1 (5 bases). V was cut by 5 bases and J by 4 bases, with 17 bases left in between. This CDR3 has 16 amino acids. Looked up from germline, CDR1 is SGHNT and CDR2 is YENEEA. CDR3 DNA sequence: TGTGCCAGCAGCAGATCGCCAGGGTTGGCCACCGGGGAGCTGTTTTTT. This encodes CASSRSPGLATGELFF.

This clone was counted a single time. This chain links TRBV10-3 with TRBJ1-5; TRBD1 is a possible D gene (6 bases). The length of the CDR3 is 13 residues. V shed 7 bases and J shed 3 bases, with 10 bases lying between them. Looked up from germline, CDR1 is ENHRY and CDR2 is SYGVKD. The CDR3 DNA follows: TGTGCCATCACTCGGGACATCAATCAGCCCCAGCATTTT. Protein sequence: CAITRDINQPQHF.

The chain couples TRBV7-6 to TRBJ2-7; possible D gene TRBD1, 5 bases. Germline CDR1 SGHVS, CDR2 FNYEAQ. V was pared by 4 bases and J by 0 bases, with 10 bases between. The CDR3 spans 14 residues. CDR3 sequence: CASSSDTFSYEQYF. Written as DNA, the CDR3 is TGTGCCAGCAGCTCGGACACTTTCTCCTACGAGCAGTACTTC.

CDR3 residues: CASRGTVTNYGYTF. As DNA, the CDR3 is TGCGCCAGCAGGGGGACAGTAACTAACTATGGCTACACCTTC. The V call is TRBV5-1, the J call TRBJ1-2, with 7 bases aligning to TRBD1. Trimming at V came to 5 bases and at J to 0 bases, leaving 4 bases not matched to a gene. Germline CDR1 and CDR2: SGHRS and YFSETQ. The CDR3 totals 14 residues.

The chain links TRBV7-6 to TRBJ2-1; 10 bases fit TRBD2. Losses at the gene ends were 1 base for V and 6 bases for J; bases not matched to a gene: 6. The CDR3 spans 16 residues. Germline CDR1 reads SGHVS; CDR2 reads FNYEAQ. In DNA form, the CDR3 reads TGTGCCAGCAGCTTAGTCGGGACTAGCGCGTTCAATGAGCAGTTCTTC. Protein: CASSLVGTSAFNEQFF. The whole variable domain, remainder taken from reference TRBV7-6 and TRBJ2-1, is GAGVSQSPRYKVTKRGQDVALRCDPISGHVSLYWYRQALGQGPEFLTYFNYEAQQDKSGLPNDRFSAERPEGSISTLTIQRTEQRDSAMYRCASSLVGTSAFNEQFFGPGTRLTVL.

The gene calls are TRBV11-2 and TRBJ2-7; D remains unclear. V was shortened by 1 base and J by 4 bases, with 11 bases between the two germline ends. Germline CDR1 reads SGHAT; CDR2 reads FQNNGV. CDR3 length equals 14 residues. The CDR3 loop reads CASSLGLDLYEQYF. CDR3 DNA: TGTGCCAGCAGCTTAGGCCTAGATCTTTACGAGCAGTACTTC.

This clone appeared a single time. This chain uses TRBV7-9 with TRBJ2-4; D not resolved. Trimming took off 5 bases at V and 0 bases at J, with 14 bases between the two ends. This CDR3 is built from 16 residues. CDR1 is SEHNR, CDR2 FQNEAQ, per germline (reference sequence). The CDR3 sequence is CASSPPSAPAKNIQYF. Written as DNA, the CDR3 is TGTGCCAGCAGCCCCCCCTCAGCGCCAGCCAAAAACATTCAGTACTTC.

The rearrangement links TRBV19 to TRBJ2-1; D perhaps matches TRBD2 (6 bases). The CDR3 runs to 14 residues. CDR1 is LNHDA, CDR2 SQIVND, per germline (reference sequence). V shed 5 bases and J shed 1 base, with 9 bases lying between them. CDR3 loop: CASSGGTSYNEQFF. The CDR3 coding sequence is TGTGCCAGTAGTGGGGGGACTTCCTACAATGAGCAGTTCTTC. The full variable domain, with the rest looked up from reference TRBV19 and TRBJ2-1, is DGGITQSPKYLFRKEGQNVTLSCEQNLNHDAMYWYRQDPGQGLRLIYYSQIVNDFQKGDIAEGYSVSREKKESFPLTVTSAQKNPTAFYLCASSGGTSYNEQFFGPGTRLTVL.

The gene calls are TRBV5-1 and TRBJ2-2; D perhaps matches TRBD2 (5 bases). V shed 0 bases and J shed 4 bases, with 7 bases lying between them. Germline V lookup: CDR1 SGHRS, CDR2 YFSETQ. The CDR3 runs to 14 residues. The CDR3 region is CASSLGRFTGELFF. The CDR3 DNA sequence: TGCGCCAGCAGCTTGGGGAGGTTCACCGGGGAGCTGTTTTTT.

This clone has only one observation. The V and J genes are TRBV3-1 (or the pseudogene TRBV3-2) and TRBJ2-7; TRBD2 matches 13 bases. The V gene's germline CDR1 is LGHDT and CDR2 YNNKEL (reference sequence). J gave up 6 bases and V 2 bases, and 10 bases lay outside the gene matches. This CDR3 has 17 amino acids. The CDR3 nucleotides read TGTGCCAGCAGCCAAACTAGAGGACTAGCGGGAGCTACCGAGCAGTACTTC. As protein: CASSQTRGLAGATEQYF.

The chain recombines TRBV7-2 with TRBJ2-1; 13 bases are shared with TRBD2. With 4 bases clipped from V and 8 bases from J, the junction kept 5 bases outside the gene matches. Germline values: CDR1 SGHTA, CDR2 FQGNSA. The CDR3 is 15 amino acids. This CDR3 is CASSSGTSGIHEQFF. The DNA of the CDR3 is TGTGCCAGCAGCTCCGGGACTAGCGGGATACATGAGCAGTTCTTC. Supplemented by reference TRBV7-2 and TRBJ2-1, the full variable domain reads GAGVSQSPSNKVTEKGKDVELRCDPISGHTALYWYRQSLGQGLEFLIYFQGNSAPDKSGLPSDRFSAERTGGSVSTLTIQRTQQEDSAVYLCASSSGTSGIHEQFFGPGTRLTVL.

The sample holds a few counts of this clone. V is TRBV6-2 or TRBV6-3 and J is TRBJ2-1; D not resolved. Trimming removed 5 bases from V and 5 bases from J, with 10 bases in between. The CDR3 is made up of 13 amino acids. CDR1 and CDR2 (germline): MNHEY, SVGEGT. CDR3 in amino acids: CASSHSEHNEQFF. The CDR3 DNA is TGTGCCAGCAGTCATTCAGAACACAATGAGCAGTTCTTC.

V is TRBV5-1 and J is TRBJ2-1; no definite D call. This CDR3 contains 15 residues. The ends were cut back, 2 bases at V and 8 bases at J, with 17 bases in the middle. The V gene's germline CDR1 is SGHRS and CDR2 YFSETQ. CDR3 nucleotide sequence: TGCGCCAGCAGCTTTGGGCTATTACCATCTGATGAGCAGTTCTTC. It is translated as CASSFGLLPSDEQFF.

This chain uses TRBV11-2 with TRBJ2-3; perhaps TRBD2 as D (5 bases). Per germline, CDR1 SGHAT and CDR2 FQNNGV. The V end was cut by 0 bases, the J end by 4 bases, with 20 bases between. The CDR3 loop spans 18 amino acids. Here the CDR3 DNA reads TGTGCCAGCAGCTTAGAACGATCCCCCCGTCGGGAACCAGATACGCAGTATTTT. It encodes CASSLERSPRREPDTQYF.

The J gene is TRBJ1-1, the V gene TRBV9; D might be TRBD1 (5 bases). CDR1 is SGDLS, CDR2 YYNGEE, per germline. V lost 0 bases, J lost 6 bases, and 15 bases lay in between. The CDR3 runs to 15 residues. This CDR3 is CASSVVQTGGAEAFF. CDR3 DNA: TGTGCCAGCAGCGTAGTGCAAACGGGGGGTGCTGAAGCTTTCTTT.

This chain links TRBV24-1 with TRBJ2-7; D is unresolved. This CDR3 spans 12 amino acids. CDR1 is KGHDR and CDR2 is SFDVKD in the germline V gene. V was shortened by 4 bases and J by 3 bases, with 6 bases between the two germline ends. DNA of the CDR3: TGTGCCACCAGTGAGGGCAGCTACGAGCAGTACTTC. Encoded protein: CATSEGSYEQYF.

J is TRBJ1-1 and V is TRBV2; TRBD1 might be the D (5 bases). V lost 4 bases, J lost 1 base, and 7 bases lay in between. CDR3 size: 13 residues. CDR1 is SNHLY and CDR2 is FYNNEI in the germline V gene. The DNA of the CDR3 is TGTGCCAGCAGTGGCCAGGGGAACACTGAAGCTTTCTTT. It is translated as CASSGQGNTEAFF.

The chain is built from TRBV9 and TRBJ2-7; the D gene is possibly TRBD2 (6 bases). The V and J ends lost 0 bases and 4 bases respectively, with 11 bases between them. Germline loops: CDR1 SGDLS, CDR2 YYNGEE. The CDR3 totals 14 residues. The CDR3 nucleotides are TGTGCCAGCAGCGTAGCGGGAGCTGGATACGAGCAGTACTTC. It encodes CASSVAGAGYEQYF.

A word on this clone: This CDR3 is also generated by other DNA sequences in the sample. V and J are TRBV10-1 and TRBJ2-5; 8 positions agree with TRBD2. CDR1 is WNHNN and CDR2 is SYGVQD in the germline V gene (reference sequence). The CDR3 is made up of 14 amino acids. J gave up 3 bases and V 3 bases, and 3 bases lay outside the gene matches. CDR3 sequence: CASSESAGEETQYF. DNA for the CDR3: TGCGCCAGCAGTGAATCAGCGGGAGAAGAGACCCAGTACTTC.

The chain is built from TRBV19 and TRBJ2-1, with TRBD2 matching 14 bases. Germline assignment: CDR1 LNHDA and CDR2 SQIVND (reference sequence). The trim removed 5 bases at V and 7 bases at J, leaving 7 bases unmatched. CDR3 size: 16 residues. The CDR3, as DNA: TGTGCCAGTAGTCCAGGACTAGCGGGAGGTAAAAATGAGCAGTTCTTC. It is translated as CASSPGLAGGKNEQFF.

The chain combines TRBV7-2 with TRBJ1-4; D perhaps matches TRBD1 (6 bases). The length of the CDR3 is 17 residues. V lost 1 base to trimming and J lost 4 bases, with 16 bases between them. Germline V lookup: CDR1 SGHTA, CDR2 FQGNSA. In nucleotides, the CDR3 is TGTGCCAGCAGCTTAGAGCTCGTAGGACAGCATAATGAAAAACTGTTTTTT. Translating it yields CASSLELVGQHNEKLFF.

This clone was seen a single time. The chain employs TRBV25-1 and TRBJ2-1, with a possible D match to TRBD2 (6 bases). Germline V gene sequence: CDR1 MGHDK, CDR2 SYGVNS. This CDR3 region has 13 residues. The V end was cut by 3 bases, the J end by 6 bases, with 9 bases between. The CDR3 loop reads CASSEGGLNEQFF. The CDR3 DNA reads TGTGCCAGCAGTGAGGGGGGTCTCAATGAGCAGTTCTTC.

CDR3 coding DNA: TGTGCCAGTAGTATTTTATTAATAGCGGGAAGTAGTGAGCAGTTCTTC. This gives the protein CASSILLIAGSSEQFF. The rearrangement links TRBV19 to TRBJ2-1, with 8 bases fitting TRBD2. This CDR3 has 16 amino acids. Germline V gives CDR1 LNHDA, CDR2 SQIVND (reference sequence). The trim removed 3 bases at V and 9 bases at J, leaving 13 bases unmatched.

The V and J genes are TRBV18 and TRBJ2-1; 11 bases align to TRBD2. CDR1 and CDR2 (germline): KGHSH, LQKENI. This CDR3 has 16 amino acids. The V gene end was trimmed by 3 bases and the J gene end by 4 bases; junction bases not matched to a gene: 5. CDR3 sequence reads: CASSPASGRLYNEQFF. In DNA, the CDR3 is TGTGCCAGCTCACCTGCTAGCGGGAGGCTTTACAATGAGCAGTTCTTC.

This chain connects TRBV27 to TRBJ2-1; D perhaps matches TRBD2 (6 bases). Between the trimmed V and J ends, which lost 8 bases and 0 bases, there was a span of 14 bases. Germline CDR1 reads MNHEY; CDR2 reads SMNVEV (reference sequence). The CDR3 sequence is 15 residues long. The chain's CDR3 is CASFYSGHSYNEQFF. As DNA, the CDR3 is TGTGCCAGCTTCTATAGCGGACACTCCTACAATGAGCAGTTCTTC.